Described below is a single T cell receptor beta chain sequence and its context. The antigen is undetermined. These data belong to a study of T cells in localized non-small cell lung cancer. Whole-study findings and limits: Longer survival (overall) was linked to higher T cell density in blood.

Germline V gene data show CDR1 as SGHNT and CDR2 as YYREEE (reference sequence). CDR3 length: 14 amino acids. The V and J ends lost 0 bases and 8 bases respectively, with 11 bases between them. Data came from immunoSEQ multiplex PCR; TCRdb stores just in-frame clones and leaves some out. This sample yields roughly 76,000 clones, of which 80% are seen a single time; about 19% belongs to the top ten. The source of this sequence is a man aged 35 to 70 with stage II squamous cell lung carcinoma. The sequencing used PBMCs, collected before any cancer treatment. The V and J genes are TRBV5-4 and TRBJ1-4; D remains ambiguous. The CDR3 nucleotides are TGTGCCAGCAGCTTGGACCCCGACGGGGAAAAACTGTTTTTT. Translated: CASSLDPDGEKLFF.